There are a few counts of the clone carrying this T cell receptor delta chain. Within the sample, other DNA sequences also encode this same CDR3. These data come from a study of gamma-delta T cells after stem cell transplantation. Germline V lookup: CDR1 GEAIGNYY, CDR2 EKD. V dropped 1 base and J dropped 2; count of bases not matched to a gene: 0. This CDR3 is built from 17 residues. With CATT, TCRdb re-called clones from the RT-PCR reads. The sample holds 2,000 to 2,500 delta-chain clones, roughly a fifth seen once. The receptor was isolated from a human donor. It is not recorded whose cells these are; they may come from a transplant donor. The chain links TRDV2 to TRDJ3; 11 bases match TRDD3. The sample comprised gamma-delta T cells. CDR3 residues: CACDTLGDTWDTRQMFF. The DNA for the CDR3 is TGTGCCTGTGACACACTGGGGGATACCTGGGACACCCGACAGATGTTTTTC.